What follows are 30 T cell receptor beta chains derived from one specimen sequenced in a study of blood T cells in healthy people across ages. A J-beta primer mix and a sample-barcoded 5' primer were used in a second PCR of about 6 to 12 cycles. One entry per CDR3 protein results from TCRdb running MiXCR on the 5' RACE reads. The profile shows some 730,000 distinct CDR3 sequences, 22% of them singletons. The sample was blood. These receptors were taken from a man aged 65-85 years in good health.

The CDR3 loop is CASSPRPYRKNTEAFF. The CDR3, as DNA: TGTGCCAGCAGTCCAAGGCCTTACAGGAAGAACACTGAAGCTTTCTTT. V usage is TRBV3-1 and J usage is TRBJ1-1, with D maybe TRBD1 (5 bases). Trimming left V 6 bases short and J 1 base short, with 18 bases between. CDR3 length equals 16 residues. Germline CDR1 and CDR2: LGHDT and YNNKEL (reference sequence).

The chain carries TRBV4-3 and TRBJ2-3; a possible D gene is TRBD1 (5 bases). V was cut by 1 base and J by 1 base, with 12 bases left in between. The CDR3 length is 16 residues. CDR1 is LGHNA, CDR2 YSLEER, per germline. The CDR3 region is CASSQASGRGTDTQYF. The CDR3 nucleotides are TGCGCCAGCAGCCAAGCGTCCGGCAGGGGCACAGATACGCAGTATTTT.

In this sample, this clonotype turned up a few times. This rearrangement joins TRBV18 to TRBJ2-5; the D gene is possibly TRBD2 (5 bases). CDR3 length equals 14 residues. Trimming took off 5 bases at V and 0 bases at J, with 10 bases between the two ends. CDR1 and CDR2 (germline): KGHSH, LQKENI. The CDR3 DNA reads as TGTGCCAGCTCAAAGACTATCAACCAAGAGACCCAGTACTTC. This gives the protein CASSKTINQETQYF.

This clonotype came up a few times. The chain is built from TRBV15 and TRBJ1-2, with a possible D match to TRBD1 (5 bases). In germline, CDR1 is LNHNV, CDR2 YYDKDF (reference sequence). The V and J ends lost 2 bases and 7 bases respectively, with 11 bases between them. The CDR3 loop spans 13 amino acids. The CDR3 nucleotides read TGTGCCACCAGCAGATCCGGGACTACTGGCTACACCTTC. Amino acids: CATSRSGTTGYTF.

V is TRBV3-1 and J is TRBJ1-1, with TRBD1 as a possible D gene (5 bases). The CDR3 covers 14 residues. V was cut by 0 bases and J by 6 bases, with 11 bases left in between. Looked up from germline, CDR1 is LGHDT and CDR2 is YNNKEL (reference sequence). CDR3 in amino acids: CASSQESRGAEAFF. DNA for the CDR3: TGTGCCAGCAGCCAAGAATCTAGGGGAGCTGAAGCTTTCTTT.

V and J are TRBV6-1 and TRBJ1-2; weak D call: TRBD1 (5 bases). Germline V lookup: CDR1 MNHNS, CDR2 SASEGT. This CDR3 contains 12 residues. Between the trimmed V and J ends, which lost 8 bases and 8 bases, there was a span of 15 bases. This CDR3 reads CASGQGSGGYTF. The CDR3 DNA reads TGTGCCAGCGGGCAGGGCAGTGGGGGCTACACCTTC.

This chain joins TRBV2 and TRBJ2-3, with 10 positions matching TRBD1. From germline, CDR1 is SNHLY and CDR2 FYNNEI. Trimming removed 6 bases from V and 4 bases from J; junction bases left unmatched: 10. This CDR3 contains 16 residues. Written as DNA, the CDR3 is TGTGCCAGCAGCCAACTAGGGACAGGGGTGGCAGATACGCAGTATTTT. Protein product: CASSQLGTGVADTQYF.

This clonotype was observed a handful of times. The gene calls are TRBV7-9 and TRBJ2-6, with D perhaps assigned TRBD1 or TRBD2 (5 bases each). Trimming removed 0 bases from V and 1 base from J, with 25 bases in between. Germline CDR1 SEHNR, CDR2 FQNEAQ (reference sequence). The CDR3 is 22 residues long. The CDR3 loop reads CASSLASAGLTKAYSGANVLTF. As DNA, the CDR3 is TGTGCCAGCAGCTTAGCGTCGGCAGGGTTGACTAAGGCGTATTCTGGGGCCAACGTCCTGACTTTC.

The genes are TRBV29-1 and TRBJ1-2; TRBD1 might be the D (5 bases). This CDR3 has 13 amino acids. Germline assignment: CDR1 SQVTM and CDR2 ANQGSEA. The germline V and J ends were trimmed by 2 bases and 8 bases, with 15 bases remaining between them. The CDR3 sequence is CSVERVVWGGYTF. In DNA form, the CDR3 reads TGCAGCGTTGAACGAGTAGTATGGGGGGGCTACACCTTC.

This clonotype has only a few counts. Since a much larger clone is just one base distant, this may be a read error. This chain joins TRBV10-3 and TRBJ2-1, with a weak D call TRBD2 (6 bases). The CDR3 loop spans 16 amino acids. Germline values: CDR1 ENHRY, CDR2 SYGVKD. V dropped 10 bases and J dropped 3 bases, with 22 bases sitting between them. The CDR3 reads CATLGSSEIGYNEQFF. The CDR3 coding sequence is TGTGCCACCCTGGGGTCTAGCGAGATCGGCTACAATGAGCAGTTCTTC.

With regard to this clonotype: Germline is not matched at one junction end, which may reflect a read error. The J gene is TRBJ2-6, the V gene TRBV30, with D unclear. From germline, CDR1 is GTSNPN and CDR2 SVGIG (reference sequence). CDR3 length equals 17 residues. CDR3 in DNA: TGTGCCCGGAGTGTACTGGGGATGCAGGCCGGGGCCAACGTCCTGACTTTC. This codes for CARSVLGMQAGANVLTF.

This clonotype was recorded a few times. The chain links TRBV7-2 to TRBJ2-7; 11 bases align to TRBD2. Germline V gene sequence: CDR1 SGHTA, CDR2 FQGNSA. The CDR3 extends over 13 amino acids. Losses at the gene ends were 4 bases for V and 4 bases for J; bases not matched to a gene: 0. As DNA, the CDR3 is TGTGCCAGCAGCTCTAGCGGGAGGTACGAGCAGTACGTC. Protein: CASSSSGRYEQYV.

This clonotype was seen more than once but under ten times. V and J are TRBV7-2 and TRBJ2-2, with 8 bases that match TRBD1. CDR3 length: 16 amino acids. V was clipped by 5 bases and J by 2 bases; unmatched bases: 7. Germline V gene data show CDR1 as SGHTA and CDR2 as FQGNSA. Here the CDR3 reads CASSGRQGLNTGELFF. DNA of the CDR3: TGTGCCAGCAGCGGGAGACAGGGGTTAAACACCGGGGAGCTGTTTTTT.

The chain couples TRBV5-1 to TRBJ2-1, with 13 bases identical to TRBD2. Germline CDR1 SGHRS, CDR2 YFSETQ. V trimming: 4 bases; J trimming: 4 bases; junction bases outside the gene matches: 5. There are 16 residues in the CDR3. CDR3 nucleotide sequence: TGCGCCAGCAGCATTGGACTAGCGGGGGCGTACAATGAGCAGTTCTTC. As protein: CASSIGLAGAYNEQFF. Complete variable domain (other parts from reference TRBV5-1 and TRBJ2-1): KAGVTQTPRYLIKTRGQQVTLSCSPISGHRSVSWYQQTPGQGLQFLFEYFSETQRNKGNFPGRFSGRQFSNSRSEMNVSTLELGDSALYLCASSIGLAGAYNEQFFGPGTRLTVL.

The genes are TRBV6-5 and TRBJ1-2; 11 bases match TRBD1. Germline lookup yields CDR1 MNHEY and CDR2 SVGAGI. The V segment lost 6 bases and the J segment 6 bases; nucleotides outside the gene matches: 9. CDR3 length: 15 amino acids. CDR3 region: CASRGIGQGAHGYTF. CDR3 bases: TGTGCCAGCAGGGGAATCGGACAGGGGGCTCATGGCTACACCTTC.

This clonotype showed up just a few times. This sequence joins TRBV29-1 and TRBJ2-3, with TRBD1 identical over 11 bases. The V gene's germline CDR1 is SQVTM and CDR2 ANQGSEA. The CDR3 runs to 15 residues. With V trimmed by 3 bases and J by 6 bases, 8 bases remained unmatched. The CDR3 sequence: CSVERTGGGGDTQYF. CDR3 nucleotides: TGCAGCGTTGAGAGGACAGGGGGCGGGGGGGATACGCAGTATTTT.

This clonotype was detected once. The chain links TRBV4-1 to TRBJ2-3, with D possibly matching TRBD2 (7 bases). V was pared by 4 bases and J by 2 bases, with 10 bases between. The CDR3 is made up of 14 amino acids. The germline V gene has CDR1 MGHRA and CDR2 YSYEKL. This CDR3 reads CASSPGDYTDTQYF. In DNA, the CDR3 is TGCGCCAGCAGCCCAGGGGACTACACAGATACGCAGTATTTT.

This clonotype has at least ten counts. V and J are TRBV20-1 and TRBJ2-3; D call uncertain. This CDR3 has 14 amino acids. Trimming removed 7 bases from V and 4 bases from J, with 18 bases in between. Germline assignment: CDR1 DFQATT and CDR2 SNEGSKA (reference sequence). In DNA form, the CDR3 reads TGCAGTGTCGTCCCGCCCCTAGGTGCAGATACGCAGTATTTT. Its translation: CSVVPPLGADTQYF.

This clonotype came up a few times. The chain recombines TRBV29-1 with TRBJ2-1; 10 bases map to TRBD2. The CDR3 is made up of 15 amino acids. CDR1 and CDR2 from the germline V gene are SQVTM and ANQGSEA. Unmatched junction bases numbered 7, after V lost 4 bases and J lost 4 bases. The CDR3: CSVAAGTSAYNEQFF. DNA of the CDR3: TGCAGCGTTGCCGCTGGGACTAGCGCGTACAATGAGCAGTTCTTC.

A few counts support this clonotype. The chain uses TRBV28 and TRBJ2-5; weak D call: TRBD2 (5 bases). The V end lost 7 bases, the J end lost 5 bases, and 20 bases lay between the germline ends. This CDR3 is built from 15 residues. CDR1 and CDR2 from the germline V gene are MDHEN and SYDVKM. The CDR3 coding sequence is TGTGCCAGCACTCGCTCGGGGTTTGCGGATGAGACCCAGTACTTC. It codes for CASTRSGFADETQYF.

This clonotype was counted between two and nine times. The chain has TRBV18 and TRBJ1-2, with a weak D call TRBD1 (5 bases). Trimming removed 3 bases from V and 5 bases from J, with 19 bases in between. CDR3 size: 16 residues. Germline CDR1 KGHSH, CDR2 LQKENI. The CDR3 sequence: CASSPQGRSVEYGYTF. The CDR3 nucleotides are TGTGCCAGCTCACCTCAGGGAAGGTCGGTGGAGTATGGCTACACCTTC.

The chain employs TRBV6-5 and TRBJ2-1, with 8 bases that match TRBD1. Per germline, CDR1 MNHEY and CDR2 SVGAGI. The CDR3 runs to 13 residues. Losses at the gene ends were 6 bases for V and 5 bases for J; bases not matched to a gene: 3. CDR3 coding DNA: TGTGCCAGCAGCGGGACAGGTCACAATGAGCAGTTCTTC. This translates into CASSGTGHNEQFF.

This chain uses TRBV10-3 with TRBJ1-5; D not certain. CDR1 is ENHRY, CDR2 SYGVKD, per germline. The CDR3 runs to 15 residues. V was cut by 4 bases and J by 9 bases, with 19 bases left in between. DNA for the CDR3: TGTGCCATCAGTGGCGCAGACTCGTTGTCATCGCCCCAGCATTTT. Translating gives CAISGADSLSSPQHF.

This chain connects TRBV9 to TRBJ2-1, with no clear D. The V gene's germline CDR1 is SGDLS and CDR2 YYNGEE. V gave up 0 bases and J gave up 9 bases, with 13 bases separating them. CDR3 size: 14 residues. DNA of the CDR3: TGTGCCAGCAGCGTAGGGCCCAGTAACCTTGAGCAGTTCTTC. Its translation is CASSVGPSNLEQFF.

Many counts were recorded for this clonotype. This sequence joins TRBV9 and TRBJ1-1; unclear D gene. CDR3 length: 16 residues. Germline assignment: CDR1 SGDLS and CDR2 YYNGEE. V was trimmed by 0 bases and J by 4 bases, leaving 16 bases between them. The CDR3 nucleotides read TGTGCCAGCAGCGTAGCCGGAGCTAAGTTGGGCACTGAAGCTTTCTTT. It codes for CASSVAGAKLGTEAFF.

The chain recombines TRBV20-1 with TRBJ1-4; no reliable D call. The CDR3 contains 13 residues. V lost 4 bases, J lost 0 bases, and 6 bases lay in between. Germline CDR1 is DFQATT and CDR2 is SNEGSKA (reference sequence). The CDR3 loop is CSATLPTNEKLFF. CDR3 DNA sequence: TGCAGTGCTACCCTTCCAACTAATGAAAAACTGTTTTTT.

In its sample, this clonotype was seen a few times. The chain uses TRBV12-3 or TRBV12-4 and TRBJ1-2; TRBD1 agrees at 7 bases. The CDR3 is 15 residues long. V dropped 3 bases and J dropped 5; count of bases not matched to a gene: 9. Here the CDR3 DNA reads TGTGCCAGCAGTTTGGAGGGGGCATTTGCGTATGGCTACACCTTC. Translation: CASSLEGAFAYGYTF.

This chain links TRBV7-9 with TRBJ2-1; D might be TRBD1 (6 bases). The ends were cut back, 5 bases at V and 4 bases at J, with 15 bases in the middle. The germline gives CDR1 SEHNR, CDR2 FQNEAQ (reference sequence). CDR3 length equals 15 residues. CDR3 amino acids: CASSPTGLQYNEQFF. DNA of the CDR3: TGTGCCAGCAGCCCCACAGGGCTACAATACAATGAGCAGTTCTTC.

There are many counts of this clonotype. V and J are TRBV3-1 and TRBJ2-7, with 10 bases aligning to TRBD2. The ends lost 0 bases at V and 4 bases at J; junction bases unmatched: 6. There are 16 residues in the CDR3. In germline, CDR1 is LGHDT, CDR2 YNNKEL (reference sequence). This CDR3 is CASSQDRLAGAYEQYF. The CDR3 DNA sequence: TGTGCCAGCAGCCAAGATAGGCTAGCGGGGGCGTACGAGCAGTACTTC.

This clonotype was observed a handful of times. The J gene is TRBJ1-5, the V gene TRBV7-8; tentative D call: TRBD1 (5 bases). Germline values: CDR1 SGHVS, CDR2 FQNEAQ. This CDR3 contains 16 residues. Trimming pared 5 bases from V and 3 bases from J, leaving 17 bases between. Here the CDR3 reads CASSEWTLRPNQPQHF. The CDR3, as DNA: TGTGCCAGCAGCGAGTGGACACTCAGACCCAATCAGCCCCAGCATTTT.